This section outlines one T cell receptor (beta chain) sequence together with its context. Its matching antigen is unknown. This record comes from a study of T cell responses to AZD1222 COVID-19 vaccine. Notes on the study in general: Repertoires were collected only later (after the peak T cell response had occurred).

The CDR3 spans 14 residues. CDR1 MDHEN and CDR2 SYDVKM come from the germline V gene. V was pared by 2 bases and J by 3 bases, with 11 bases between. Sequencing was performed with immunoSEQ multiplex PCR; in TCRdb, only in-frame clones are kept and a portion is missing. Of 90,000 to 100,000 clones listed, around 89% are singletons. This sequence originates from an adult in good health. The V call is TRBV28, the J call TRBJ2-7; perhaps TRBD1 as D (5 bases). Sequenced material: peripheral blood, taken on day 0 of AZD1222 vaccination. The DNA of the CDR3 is TGTGCCAGCAGTTTAACCCGAGACAGCTACGAGCAGTACTTC. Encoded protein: CASSLTRDSYEQYF. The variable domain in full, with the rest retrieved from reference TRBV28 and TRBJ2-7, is DVKVTQSSRYLVKRTGEKVFLECVQDMDHENMFWYRQDPGLGLRLIYFSYDVKMKEKGDIPEGYSVSREKKERFSLILESASTNQTSMYLCASSLTRDSYEQYFGPGTRLTVT.